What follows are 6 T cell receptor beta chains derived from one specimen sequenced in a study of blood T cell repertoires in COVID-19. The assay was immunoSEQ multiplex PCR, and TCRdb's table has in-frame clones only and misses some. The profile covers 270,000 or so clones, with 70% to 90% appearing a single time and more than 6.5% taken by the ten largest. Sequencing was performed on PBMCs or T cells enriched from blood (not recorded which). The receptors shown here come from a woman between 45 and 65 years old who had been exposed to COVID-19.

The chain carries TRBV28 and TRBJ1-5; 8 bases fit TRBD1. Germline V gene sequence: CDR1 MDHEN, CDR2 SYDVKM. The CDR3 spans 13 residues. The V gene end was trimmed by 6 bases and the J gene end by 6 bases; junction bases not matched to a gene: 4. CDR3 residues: CASRQGGIQPQHF. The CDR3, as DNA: TGTGCCAGCAGACAGGGGGGAATTCAGCCCCAGCATTTT. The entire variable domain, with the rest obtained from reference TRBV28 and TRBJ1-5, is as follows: DVKVTQSSRYLVKRTGEKVFLECVQDMDHENMFWYRQDPGLGLRLIYFSYDVKMKEKGDIPEGYSVSREKKERFSLILESASTNQTSMYLCASRQGGIQPQHFGDGTRLSIL.

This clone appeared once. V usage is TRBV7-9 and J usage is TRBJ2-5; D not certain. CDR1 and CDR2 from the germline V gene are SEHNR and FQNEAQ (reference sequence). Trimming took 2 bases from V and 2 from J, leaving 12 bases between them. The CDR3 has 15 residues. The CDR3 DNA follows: TGTGCCAGCAGCTTATATTTGAGAGAACAAGAGACCCAGTACTTC. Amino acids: CASSLYLREQETQYF.

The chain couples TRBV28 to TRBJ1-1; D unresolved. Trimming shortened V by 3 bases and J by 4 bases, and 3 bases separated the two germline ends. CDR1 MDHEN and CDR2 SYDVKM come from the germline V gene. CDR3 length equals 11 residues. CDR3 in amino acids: CASSFGTEAFF. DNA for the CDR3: TGTGCCAGCAGTTTCGGCACTGAAGCTTTCTTT. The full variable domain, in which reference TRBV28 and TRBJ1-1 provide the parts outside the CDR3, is DVKVTQSSRYLVKRTGEKVFLECVQDMDHENMFWYRQDPGLGLRLIYFSYDVKMKEKGDIPEGYSVSREKKERFSLILESASTNQTSMYLCASSFGTEAFFGQGTRLTVV.

CDR3 coding DNA: TGTGCCAGCAGCTTAGGTTCCGGGACAGGGAAGGGGGAGACCCAGTACTTC. It translates to CASSLGSGTGKGETQYF. V gene TRBV7-9 combines with J gene TRBJ2-5, with 9 positions matching TRBD1. CDR3 length: 17 amino acids. Trimming removed 1 base from V and 5 bases from J; junction bases left unmatched: 11. CDR1 is SEHNR, CDR2 FQNEAQ, per germline (reference sequence).

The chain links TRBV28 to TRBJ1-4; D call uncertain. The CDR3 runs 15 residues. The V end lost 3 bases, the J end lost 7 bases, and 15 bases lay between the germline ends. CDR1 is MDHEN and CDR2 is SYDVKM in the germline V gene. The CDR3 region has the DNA TGTGCCAGCAGTTTTGAGGGCAGGTACGGTGAAAAACTGTTTTTT. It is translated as CASSFEGRYGEKLFF.

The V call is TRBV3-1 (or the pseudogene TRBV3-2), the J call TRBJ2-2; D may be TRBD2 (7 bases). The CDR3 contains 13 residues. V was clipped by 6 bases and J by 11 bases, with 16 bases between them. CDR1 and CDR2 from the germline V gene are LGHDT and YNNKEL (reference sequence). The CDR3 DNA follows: TGTGCCAGCAGTTCCGGGGGGCCCTCCGAGCTGTTTTTT. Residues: CASSSGGPSELFF.